The 10 T cell receptor beta chains listed next were all sequenced from one sample in a study of blood T cell dynamics during melanoma immunotherapy (dated by TCRdb to about 2020). This specimen's time point label, per the study, means: pre-treatment baseline. Library construction relied on the immunoSEQ multiplex PCR assay. Not all clones reach the TCRdb copy of this immuneACCESS table, which keeps in-frame sequences only. Checked studies attribute under half of the gap to unresolved V genes and leave the rest unexplained. This sample lists over 8,000 clones; roughly nine tenths were detected once. About 9.4% of the sample comes from the top ten. Sequencing was performed on blood, taken from a patient treated with checkpoint blockade. Receptor source: a human donor with melanoma.

This clone has only one observation. The chain employs TRBV21-1 and TRBJ2-7; the listed D gene, TRBD1, was not tested against the DNA. TRBV21-1 counts as a pseudogene. The CDR3 length is 14 residues. CDR3 sequence reads: CASSTWTACYEQYF. The CDR3 DNA follows: TGTGCCAGCAGCACATGGACAGCGTGCTACGAGCAGTACTTC.

This clone was found a few times. The V gene is TRBV25-1, the J gene TRBJ1-2; D possibly corresponds to TRBD1 (6 bases). V was shortened by 5 bases and J by 8 bases, with 18 bases between the two germline ends. The length of the CDR3 is 14 residues. Germline V gene sequence: CDR1 MGHDK, CDR2 SYGVNS. The chain's CDR3 is CASSKGRTEYGYTF. The CDR3 nucleotides read TGTGCCAGCAGTAAGGGGAGGACAGAGTACGGCTACACCTTC.

J is TRBJ2-3 and V is TRBV28; D might be TRBD2 (6 bases). CDR1 and CDR2 from the germline V gene are MDHEN and SYDVKM. The CDR3 has 14 amino acids. Trimming removed 1 base at V and 4 bases at J, with 9 bases between. The CDR3 bases are TGTGCCAGCAGTTTATCGGGGGAGGCAGATACGCAGTATTTT. This gives the protein CASSLSGEADTQYF.

The CDR3 protein is CASSLAQGGTGELFF. The CDR3, as DNA: TGTGCCAGCAGCTTAGCCCAGGGCGGCACCGGGGAGCTGTTTTTT. V and J are TRBV7-9 and TRBJ2-2, with D possibly being TRBD1 (5 bases). This CDR3 comprises 15 residues. Germline V lookup: CDR1 SEHNR, CDR2 FQNEAQ (reference sequence). Trimming stripped 0 bases from V and 4 bases from J, with 9 bases between.

The chain combines TRBV29-1 with TRBJ2-1, with 13 bases lining up with TRBD2. CDR1 is SQVTM, CDR2 ANQGSEA, per germline. Losses at the gene ends were 6 bases for V and 4 bases for J; bases not matched to a gene: 3. This CDR3 contains 14 residues. CDR3 coding DNA: TGCAGCGTGGCGGGACTAGCGGGGTACAATGAGCAGTTCTTC. Protein sequence: CSVAGLAGYNEQFF.

The V gene is TRBV9, the J gene TRBJ2-3; TRBD2 agrees at 9 bases. Trimming cost V 4 bases and J 3 bases; bases outside gene matches: 9. The CDR3 length is 16 residues. Germline V gives CDR1 SGDLS, CDR2 YYNGEE. DNA for the CDR3: TGTGCCAGCAGCCCAGAGGCGGGAGGGCCAACAGATACGCAGTATTTT. Its translation is CASSPEAGGPTDTQYF.

The chain employs TRBV2 and TRBJ1-5, with TRBD1 identical over 9 bases. CDR3 size: 16 residues. Losses at the gene ends were 1 base for V and 4 bases for J; bases not matched to a gene: 5. Per the germline V gene, CDR1 is SNHLY and CDR2 is FYNNEI. CDR3 in DNA: TGTGCCAGCAGTGAAGAACCGGGACAGGGTAATCAGCCCCAGCATTTT. The encoded protein is CASSEEPGQGNQPQHF. Complete variable domain (other parts from reference TRBV2 and TRBJ1-5): EPEVTQTPSHQVTQMGQEVILRCVPISNHLYFYWYRQILGQKVEFLVSFYNNEISEKSEIFDDQFSVERPDGSNFTLKIRSTKLEDSAMYFCASSEEPGQGNQPQHFGDGTRLSIL.

The gene calls are TRBV5-4 and TRBJ1-2; TRBD1 matches at 12 bases. The CDR3 contains 15 residues. Germline V lookup: CDR1 SGHNT, CDR2 YYREEE (reference sequence). Trimming took 4 bases from V and 6 from J; bases not matched to a gene: 7. The CDR3 coding sequence is TGTGCCAGCAGCCTACGGGACAGGGGGCGGAATGGCTACACCTTC. This sequence encodes CASSLRDRGRNGYTF.

The genes are TRBV11-3 and TRBJ1-1, with 7 bases that match TRBD1. V trimming: 5 bases; J trimming: 10 bases; junction bases outside the gene matches: 10. Germline loops: CDR1 SGHNT, CDR2 YENEEA. This CDR3 spans 13 amino acids. CDR3 region: CASSRGEGARAFF. The CDR3, as DNA: TGTGCCAGCAGCCGTGGGGAGGGGGCGCGAGCTTTCTTT.

This rearrangement joins TRBV7-2 to TRBJ1-1; D uncertain. This CDR3 is built from 13 residues. In germline, CDR1 is SGHTA, CDR2 FQGNSA. Trimming stripped 1 base from V and 2 bases from J, with 5 bases between. CDR3 in amino acids: CASSLGYNTEAFF. The CDR3 nucleotides read TGTGCCAGCAGCTTAGGGTATAACACTGAAGCTTTCTTT.